These T cell receptor beta chains were read from a single sample in a study of blood T cell repertoires in COVID-19. Clones were sequenced by immunoSEQ multiplex PCR, and TCRdb holds only the in-frame ones, with some missing. The table has over 200,000 clones, 80% to 90% seen once. Sequenced material: peripheral blood. These receptors were obtained from a man under 40 with COVID-19, enrolled during active disease. CDR3s include the opening cysteine and the closing phenylalanine or tryptophan. D genes are given only for firm matches. The size entry is marked missing in some rows and otherwise reads once, few, many or a size class.

d_gene,abundance,j_gene,v_gene,CDR3aa,CDR3nt
TRBD2,-,TRBJ2-2,TRBV13,CASSPPSGRAPGELFF,TGTGCCAGCAGCCCCCCTAGCGGGAGGGCCCCCGGGGAGCTGTTTTTT
TRBD2,-,TRBJ2-3,TRBV6-2/TRBV6-3,CASSYILAGITDTQYF,TGTGCCAGCAGTTACATCCTAGCGGGCATTACAGATACGCAGTATTTT
-,-,TRBJ2-7,TRBV19,CASSIGRYEQYF,TGTGCCAGTAGTATTGGCCGCTACGAGCAGTACTTC
TRBD1,-,TRBJ2-7,TRBV5-1,CASSNKDSIRDRGYEQYF,TGCGCCAGCAGCAACAAAGACTCAATTCGGGACAGGGGCTACGAGCAGTACTTC
-,-,TRBJ1-6,TRBV23-1,CARRFSSYNSPLHF,TGCGCCAGGAGATTTAGCTCCTATAATTCACCCCTCCACTTT
TRBD1,-,TRBJ2-2,TRBV5-1,CASSLPNGTGLLSGELFF,TGCGCCAGCAGCTTGCCCAACGGGACAGGGCTGTTATCCGGGGAGCTGTTTTTT
TRBD2,once,TRBJ2-7,TRBV6-5,CASSYSGMVIYEQYF,TGTGCCAGCAGTTACAGCGGGATGGTAATCTACGAGCAGTACTTC
-,-,TRBJ2-5,TRBV12-3/TRBV12-4,CASRVAAQETQYF,TGTGCCAGCAGGGTGGCGGCACAAGAGACCCAGTACTTC
-,-,TRBJ2-1,TRBV7-3,CASSLSSTAFYNEQFF,TGTGCCAGCAGCTTGTCCTCGACAGCGTTCTACAATGAGCAGTTCTTC
-,-,TRBJ1-5,TRBV7-9,CASTQERGNQPQHF,TGTGCCAGCACCCAAGAAAGGGGAAACCAGCCCCAGCATTTT
TRBD1,few,TRBJ1-5,TRBV6-6,CASSLGDRGTQPQHF,TGTGCCAGCAGTTTAGGGGACAGGGGTACTCAGCCCCAGCATTTT
TRBD2,-,TRBJ2-1,TRBV9,CASSAVPGTSVIHNEQFF,TGTGCCAGCAGCGCCGTCCCCGGGACTAGTGTTATCCACAATGAGCAGTTCTTC
TRBD1,-,TRBJ1-1,TRBV18,CASSPKTGVGTEAFF,TGTGCCAGCTCACCAAAGACAGGGGTCGGGACTGAAGCTTTCTTT
TRBD1,-,TRBJ1-3,TRBV28,CASRDRGSGNTIYF,TGTGCCAGCAGGGACAGGGGCTCTGGAAACACCATATATTTT
-,-,TRBJ1-2,TRBV6-5,CASHLRGMNYGYTF,TGTGCCTCCCATCTAAGGGGGATGAACTATGGCTACACCTTC
TRBD2,-,TRBJ2-1,TRBV7-9,CASSSLTSGSGDEQFF,TGTGCCAGCAGCTCTTTGACTAGCGGGAGTGGCGATGAGCAGTTCTTC
-,-,TRBJ1-2,TRBV7-8,CASSLSANLYYGYTF,TGTGCCAGCAGCTTAAGCGCAAACCTCTACTATGGCTACACCTTC
-,-,TRBJ2-7,TRBV7-9,CAHSGRASGEQYF,TGTGCCCACTCGGGCAGGGCGTCGGGTGAGCAGTACTTC
TRBD2,-,TRBJ2-3,TRBV11-2,CASSLAPSGGGNTQYF,TGTGCCAGCAGCTTAGCTCCTAGCGGGGGCGGTAATACGCAGTATTTT
-,-,TRBJ1-3,TRBV7-3,CASSPSRELFSGNTIYF,TGTGCCAGCAGCCCATCCCGGGAGCTGTTCTCTGGAAACACCATATATTTT
TRBD1,-,TRBJ1-2,TRBV4-3,CASSLIGTGGSYGYTF,TGCGCCAGCAGCCTAATCGGGACAGGGGGTTCCTATGGCTACACCTTC
TRBD2,-,TRBJ2-3,TRBV29-1,CSVVWTSGGRPDTQYF,TGCAGCGTTGTTTGGACTAGCGGGGGCCGGCCAGATACGCAGTATTTT
TRBD2,-,TRBJ2-5,TRBV4-3,CASSRLLGRAEETQYF,TGCGCCAGCAGCCGTTTATTAGGGAGGGCTGAAGAGACCCAGTACTTC
TRBD1,once,TRBJ2-7,TRBV11-2,CASSLVGAGGSNEQYF,TGTGCCAGCAGCTTAGTAGGGGCAGGGGGAAGCAACGAGCAGTACTTC
TRBD2,-,TRBJ2-1,TRBV5-4,CASSRPGTSGGTYNEQFF,TGTGCCAGCAGCAGACCCGGGACTAGCGGGGGGACCTACAATGAGCAGTTCTTC
TRBD1,-,TRBJ2-2,TRBV2,CASSKGQGGTGELFF,TGTGCCAGCAGCAAGGGACAGGGTGGGACCGGGGAGCTGTTTTTT
TRBD2,-,TRBJ2-1,TRBV7-3,CASGGGPLSYNEQFF,TGTGCCAGCGGCGGGGGACCCCTCTCCTACAATGAGCAGTTCTTC
-,-,TRBJ2-7,TRBV6-5,CASSYSRTYEQYF,TGTGCCAGCAGTTACTCCAGAACCTACGAGCAGTACTTC
-,-,TRBJ1-6,TRBV9,CASSRTSNRENSPLHF,TGTGCCAGCAGCCGGACCTCGAACAGGGAGAATTCACCCCTCCACTTT
-,once,TRBJ2-7,TRBV9,CASSPGYEQYF,TGTGCCAGCAGCCCAGGCTACGAGCAGTACTTC
-,-,TRBJ1-3,TRBV30,CAWSFRGNTIYF,TGTGCCTGGTCCTTCAGGGGAAACACCATATATTTT
-,-,TRBJ1-2,TRBV30,CAWSVPGGGGYTF,TGTGCCTGGAGTGTACCTGGGGGAGGTGGCTACACCTTC
-,-,TRBJ1-3,TRBV30,CAWSVPGRDRNTIYF,TGTGCCTGGAGTGTACCAGGGAGGGATCGAAACACCATATATTTT
-,-,TRBJ2-7,TRBV27,CASSLGPRSLYEQYF,TGTGCCAGCAGTTTGGGCCCGAGAAGCTTATACGAGCAGTACTTC
-,-,TRBJ2-7,TRBV14,CASSHVRISSGSYEQYF,TGTGCCAGCAGCCACGTACGGATTTCAAGTGGGAGCTACGAGCAGTACTTC
TRBD1,-,TRBJ1-2,TRBV29-1,CSVVDRGLYGYTF,TGCAGCGTTGTTGACAGGGGTCTTTATGGCTACACCTTC
-,-,TRBJ1-1,TRBV7-3,CASSFRQDTEAFF,TGTGCCAGCAGCTTCCGACAGGACACTGAAGCTTTCTTT
-,-,TRBJ2-2,TRBV7-3,CASSLQGSTGELFF,TGTGCCAGCAGCTTACAGGGGTCCACCGGGGAGCTGTTTTTT
TRBD1,-,TRBJ2-7,TRBV25-1,CANQDRDRGVHEQYF,TGTGCCAACCAAGACCGGGACAGGGGAGTTCACGAGCAGTACTTC
TRBD2,-,TRBJ2-5,TRBV11-2,CASSLGGLAGGRQETQYF,TGTGCCAGCAGCTTAGGAGGACTAGCGGGGGGCCGACAAGAGACCCAGTACTTC
-,once,TRBJ1-2,TRBV6-2/TRBV6-3,CASSYSPYNYGYTF,TGTGCCAGCAGTTACTCTCCGTATAACTATGGCTACACCTTC
TRBD1,-,TRBJ2-5,TRBV7-2,CASSLTGGRETQYF,TGTGCCAGCAGCCTAACAGGGGGCCGAGAGACCCAGTACTTC
-,-,TRBJ1-1,TRBV29-1,CSVQQNLNTEAFF,TGCAGCGTTCAACAGAATCTGAACACTGAAGCTTTCTTT
TRBD1,-,TRBJ1-2,TRBV30,CACGSGGYGYTF,TGTGCCTGCGGATCAGGGGGCTATGGCTACACCTTC
TRBD1,-,TRBJ2-2,TRBV5-1,CASSLGDRHTGELFF,TGCGCCAGCAGCTTGGGGGACAGACACACCGGGGAGCTGTTTTTT
-,-,TRBJ2-7,TRBV7-2,CASSLTGISSYEQYF,TGTGCCAGCAGCTTAACAGGGATCAGCTCCTACGAGCAGTACTTC
TRBD1,-,TRBJ2-7,TRBV11-2,CASSARQGMVYEQYF,TGTGCCAGCAGCGCCAGACAGGGGATGGTGTACGAGCAGTACTTC
TRBD1,-,TRBJ1-3,TRBV10-3,CAISINPGQREWGSGNTIYF,TGTGCCATCAGTATTAACCCGGGACAGCGTGAGTGGGGGAGTGGAAACACCATATATTTT